The entry below describes one TCR beta chain. This CDR3 comprises 17 residues. The germline V gene has CDR1 MGHRA and CDR2 YSYEKL. Trimming at V came to 4 bases and at J to 2 bases, leaving 6 bases not matched to a gene. This specimen belongs to a study of T-cell reconstitution after alpha-beta-depleted transplantation in children. The authors prepared the TCRbeta library with unique molecular identifiers. Each CDR3 protein gets one entry after TCRdb re-called the PCR reads with MiXCR. The table includes about 580,000 distinct CDR3 sequences, under 30% detected once. The clonotype comes from a boy younger than two who had a stem cell transplant for acute myeloid leukemia, so the T cells may come from the graft donor. The sequencing used PBMCs, mostly from graft donor cells, collected 360 days after TCRalphabeta/CD19-depleted stem cell transplant. The chain is built from TRBV4-1 and TRBJ2-1, with 12 bases matching TRBD2. For the CDR3, the DNA is TGCGCCAGCAGCCCCCTTCTAGCGGGGGGGGCCTACAATGAGCAGTTCTTC. Its protein is CASSPLLAGGAYNEQFF.